This T cell receptor beta chain was sequenced in a study of technical replicates of blood from a few donors. This table comes from immunoSEQ multiplex PCR, and its TCRdb copy is limited to in-frame clones, with some not included. The sample includes about 80,000 clones, about 94% seen only once; the top ten take roughly 0.38%. This CDR3 is 17 amino acids long. Germline trimming cut 5 bases from V and 0 bases from J; bases unmatched to any gene: 4. CDR1 and CDR2 (germline): PRHDT, FYEKMQ (reference sequence). Sequences were obtained from T cells isolated from PBMCs. The TCR comes from a human donor in good health. The chain has TRBV13 and TRBJ2-2; 12 nucleotides line up with TRBD2. The DNA for the CDR3 is TGTGCCAGCAGCCCGACTAGCGGGAGCACGAACACCGGGGAGCTGTTTTTT. This codes for CASSPTSGSTNTGELFF.